This T cell receptor (beta chain) was sequenced during a study of blood T cell repertoires in COVID-19. Across the whole study: Sample material is recorded as cDNA or gDNA derived from T cells, B-cell-depleted T cells, or PBMCs.

The V gene's germline CDR1 is SNHLY and CDR2 FYNNEI. The length of the CDR3 is 12 residues. Between the trimmed V and J ends, which lost 6 bases and 5 bases, there was a span of 10 bases. Sequenced by immunoSEQ multiplex PCR; TCRdb stores in-frame clones only, minus some. The sample has about 47,000 clones; 65% to 85% are singletons. This TCR was sampled from a woman older than 75 with COVID-19, enrolled during active disease. Material for sequencing was peripheral blood. The chain joins TRBV2 to TRBJ2-5; D is perhaps TRBD1 (7 bases). CDR3 residues: CASRAGGETQYF. The CDR3 DNA follows: TGTGCCAGCAGGGCAGGGGGGGAGACCCAGTACTTC.